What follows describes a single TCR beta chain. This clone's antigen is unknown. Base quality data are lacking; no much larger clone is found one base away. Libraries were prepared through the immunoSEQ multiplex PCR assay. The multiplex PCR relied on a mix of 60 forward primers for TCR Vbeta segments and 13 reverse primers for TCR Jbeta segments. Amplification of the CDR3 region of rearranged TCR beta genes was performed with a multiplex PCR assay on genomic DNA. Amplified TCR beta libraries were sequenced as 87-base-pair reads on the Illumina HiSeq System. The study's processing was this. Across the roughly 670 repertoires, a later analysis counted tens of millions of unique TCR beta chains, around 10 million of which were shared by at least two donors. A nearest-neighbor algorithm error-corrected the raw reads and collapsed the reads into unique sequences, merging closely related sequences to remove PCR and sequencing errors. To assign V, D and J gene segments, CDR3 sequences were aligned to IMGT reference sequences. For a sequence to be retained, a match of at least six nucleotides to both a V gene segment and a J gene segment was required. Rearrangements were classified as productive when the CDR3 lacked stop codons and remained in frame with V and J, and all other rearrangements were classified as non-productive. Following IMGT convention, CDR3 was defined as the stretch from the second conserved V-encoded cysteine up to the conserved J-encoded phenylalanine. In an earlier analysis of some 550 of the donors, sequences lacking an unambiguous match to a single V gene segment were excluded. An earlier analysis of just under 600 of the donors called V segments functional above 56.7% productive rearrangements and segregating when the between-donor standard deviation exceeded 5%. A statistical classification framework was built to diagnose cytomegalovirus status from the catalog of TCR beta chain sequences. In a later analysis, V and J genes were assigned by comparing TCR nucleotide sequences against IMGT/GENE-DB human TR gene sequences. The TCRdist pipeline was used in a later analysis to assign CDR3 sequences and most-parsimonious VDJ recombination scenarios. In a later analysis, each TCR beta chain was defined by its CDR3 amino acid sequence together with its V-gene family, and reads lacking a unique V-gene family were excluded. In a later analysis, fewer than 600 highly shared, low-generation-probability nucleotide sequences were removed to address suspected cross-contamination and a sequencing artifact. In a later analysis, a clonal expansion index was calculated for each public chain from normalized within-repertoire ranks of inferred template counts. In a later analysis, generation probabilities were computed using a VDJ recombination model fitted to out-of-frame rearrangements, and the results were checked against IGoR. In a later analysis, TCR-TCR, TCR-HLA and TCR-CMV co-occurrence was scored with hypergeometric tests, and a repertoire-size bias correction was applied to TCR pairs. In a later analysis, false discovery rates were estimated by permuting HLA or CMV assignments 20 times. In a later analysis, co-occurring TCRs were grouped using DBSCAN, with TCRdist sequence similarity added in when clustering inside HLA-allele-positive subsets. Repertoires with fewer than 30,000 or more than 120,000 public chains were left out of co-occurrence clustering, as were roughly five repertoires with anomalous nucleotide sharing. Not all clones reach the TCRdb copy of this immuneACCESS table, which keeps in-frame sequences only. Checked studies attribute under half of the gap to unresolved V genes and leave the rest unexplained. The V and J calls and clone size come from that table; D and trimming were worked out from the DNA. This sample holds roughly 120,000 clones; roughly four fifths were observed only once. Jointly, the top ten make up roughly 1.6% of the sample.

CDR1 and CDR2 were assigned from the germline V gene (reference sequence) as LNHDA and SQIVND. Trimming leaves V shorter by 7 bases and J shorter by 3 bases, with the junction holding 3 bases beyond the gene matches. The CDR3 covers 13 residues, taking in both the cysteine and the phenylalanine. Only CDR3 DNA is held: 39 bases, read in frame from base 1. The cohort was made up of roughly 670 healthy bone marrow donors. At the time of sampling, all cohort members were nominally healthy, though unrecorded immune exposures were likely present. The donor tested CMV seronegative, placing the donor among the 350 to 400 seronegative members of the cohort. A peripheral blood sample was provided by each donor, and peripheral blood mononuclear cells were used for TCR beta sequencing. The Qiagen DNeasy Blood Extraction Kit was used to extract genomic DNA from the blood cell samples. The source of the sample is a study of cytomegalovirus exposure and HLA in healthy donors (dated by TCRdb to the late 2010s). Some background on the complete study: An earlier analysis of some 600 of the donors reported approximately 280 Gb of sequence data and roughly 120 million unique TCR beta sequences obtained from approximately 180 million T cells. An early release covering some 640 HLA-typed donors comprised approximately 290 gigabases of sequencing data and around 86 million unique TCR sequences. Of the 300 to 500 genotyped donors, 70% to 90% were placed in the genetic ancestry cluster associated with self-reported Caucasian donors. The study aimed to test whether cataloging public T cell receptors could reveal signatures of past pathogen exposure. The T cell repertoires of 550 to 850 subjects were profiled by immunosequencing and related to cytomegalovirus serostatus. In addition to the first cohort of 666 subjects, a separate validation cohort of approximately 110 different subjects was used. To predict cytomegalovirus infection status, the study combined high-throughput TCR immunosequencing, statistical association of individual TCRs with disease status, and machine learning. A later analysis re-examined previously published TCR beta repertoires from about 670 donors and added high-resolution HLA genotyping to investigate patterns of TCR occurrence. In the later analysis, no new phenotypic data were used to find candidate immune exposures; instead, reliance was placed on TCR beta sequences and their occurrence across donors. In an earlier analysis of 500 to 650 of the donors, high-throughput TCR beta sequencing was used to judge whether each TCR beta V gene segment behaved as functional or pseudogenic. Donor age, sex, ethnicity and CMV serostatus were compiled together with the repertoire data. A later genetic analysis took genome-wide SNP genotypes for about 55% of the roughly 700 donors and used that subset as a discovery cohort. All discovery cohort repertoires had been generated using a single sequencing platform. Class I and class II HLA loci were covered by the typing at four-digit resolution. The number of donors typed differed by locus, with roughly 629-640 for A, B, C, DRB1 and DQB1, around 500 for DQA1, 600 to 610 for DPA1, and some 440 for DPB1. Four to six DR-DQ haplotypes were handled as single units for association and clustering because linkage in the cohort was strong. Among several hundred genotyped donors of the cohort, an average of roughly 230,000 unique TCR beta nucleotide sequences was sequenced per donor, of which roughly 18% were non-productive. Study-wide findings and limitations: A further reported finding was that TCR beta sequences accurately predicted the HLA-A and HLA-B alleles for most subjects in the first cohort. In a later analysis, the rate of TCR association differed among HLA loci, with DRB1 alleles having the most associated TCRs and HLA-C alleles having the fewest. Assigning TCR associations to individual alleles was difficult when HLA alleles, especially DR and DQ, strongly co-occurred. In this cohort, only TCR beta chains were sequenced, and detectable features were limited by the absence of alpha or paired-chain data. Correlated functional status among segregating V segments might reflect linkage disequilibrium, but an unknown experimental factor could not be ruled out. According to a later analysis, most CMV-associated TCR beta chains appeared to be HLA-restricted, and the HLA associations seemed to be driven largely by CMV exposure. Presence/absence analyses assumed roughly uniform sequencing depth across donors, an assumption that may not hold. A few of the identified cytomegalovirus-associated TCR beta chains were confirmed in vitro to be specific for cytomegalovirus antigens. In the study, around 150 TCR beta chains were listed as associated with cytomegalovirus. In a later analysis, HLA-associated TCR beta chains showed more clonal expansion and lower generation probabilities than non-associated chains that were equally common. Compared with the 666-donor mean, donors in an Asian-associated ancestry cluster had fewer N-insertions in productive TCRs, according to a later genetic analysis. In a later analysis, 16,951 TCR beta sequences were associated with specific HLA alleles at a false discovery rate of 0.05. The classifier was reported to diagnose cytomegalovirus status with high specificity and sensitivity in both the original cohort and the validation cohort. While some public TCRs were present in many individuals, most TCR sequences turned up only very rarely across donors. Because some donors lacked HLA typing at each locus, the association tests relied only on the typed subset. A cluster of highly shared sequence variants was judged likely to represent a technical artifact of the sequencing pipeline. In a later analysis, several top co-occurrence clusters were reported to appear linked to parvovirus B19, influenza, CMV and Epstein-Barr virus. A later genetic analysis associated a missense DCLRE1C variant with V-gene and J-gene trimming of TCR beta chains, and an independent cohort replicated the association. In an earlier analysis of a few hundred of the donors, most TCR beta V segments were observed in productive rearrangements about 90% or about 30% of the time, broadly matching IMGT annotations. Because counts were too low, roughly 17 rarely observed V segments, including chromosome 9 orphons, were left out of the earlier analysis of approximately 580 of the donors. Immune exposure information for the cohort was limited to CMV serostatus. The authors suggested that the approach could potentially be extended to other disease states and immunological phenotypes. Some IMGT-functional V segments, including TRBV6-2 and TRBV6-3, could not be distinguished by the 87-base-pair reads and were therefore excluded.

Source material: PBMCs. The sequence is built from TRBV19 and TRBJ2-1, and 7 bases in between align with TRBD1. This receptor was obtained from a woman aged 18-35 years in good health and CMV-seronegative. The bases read TGTGCCAGTAAGGGGGCTATCTACAATGAGCAGTTCTTC. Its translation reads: CASKGAIYNEQFF. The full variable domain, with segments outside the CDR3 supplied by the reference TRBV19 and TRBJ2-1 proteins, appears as DGGITQSPKYLFRKEGQNVTLSCEQNLNHDAMYWYRQDPGQGLRLIYYSQIVNDFQKGDIAEGYSVSREKKESFPLTVTSAQKNPTAFYLCASKGAIYNEQFFGPGTRLTVL.